The 21 T cell receptor beta chains presented below share a single source sample, sequenced in a study of pediatric ulcerative colitis. Sequenced by immunoSEQ multiplex PCR; TCRdb stores in-frame clones only, minus some. The table lists tens of thousands of clones, around 80% of them singletons. During colonoscopy, one to two rectal pinch biopsies were collected. The sample comprised gut tissue. The receptors stem from a boy aged 5 to 17 with mild ulcerative colitis.

The chain combines TRBV19 with TRBJ1-1; unclear D gene. This CDR3 has 9 amino acids. From germline, CDR1 is LNHDA and CDR2 SQIVND (reference sequence). V dropped 7 bases and J dropped 9 bases, with 6 bases sitting between them. The CDR3 nucleotides are TGTGCCAGTACCCTTAAAGCTTTCTTT. Translating gives CASTLKAFF.

This chain uses TRBV7-9 with TRBJ2-7, with unresolved D. This CDR3 region has 12 residues. Trimming left V 3 bases short and J 5 bases short, with 8 bases between. The germline gives CDR1 SEHNR, CDR2 FQNEAQ (reference sequence). CDR3 protein: CASSFRRNEQYF. Written as DNA, the CDR3 is TGTGCCAGCAGCTTTAGGCGAAACGAGCAGTACTTC.

V gene TRBV7-8 combines with J gene TRBJ2-7; no clear D. The CDR3 length is 16 residues. Trimming took off 1 base at V and 3 bases at J, with 16 bases between the two ends. CDR1 is SGHVS and CDR2 is FQNEAQ in the germline V gene. CDR3 nucleotides: TGTGCCAGCAGCTTAGAACGGTTTCAACCAGGCTACGAGCAGTACTTC. This gives the protein CASSLERFQPGYEQYF.

Points on this clone: Compared with germline, one end of the junction differs, possibly owing to a read error. The chain carries TRBV7-8 and TRBJ1-1; TRBD1 might be the D (5 bases). The CDR3 consists of 13 residues. Germline assignment: CDR1 SGHVS and CDR2 FQNEAQ. The DNA for the CDR3 is TGTGCCAGCAGCCTAGCCGGACACCGTGAAGCTTTCTTT. Translating gives CASSLAGHREAFF.

This clone was counted a single time. The rearrangement joins TRBV5-5 to TRBJ2-7; TRBD1 might be the D (6 bases). V was clipped by 4 bases and J by 3 bases, with 14 bases between them. Germline V gene sequence: CDR1 SGHKS, CDR2 YYEKEE (reference sequence). The length of the CDR3 is 14 residues. The CDR3 DNA reads TGTGCCAGCAGCCCACGGACAGCAAGCTACGAGCAGTACTTC. Its protein is CASSPRTASYEQYF. The full variable domain, rest sourced from reference TRBV5-5 and TRBJ2-7, is DAGVTQSPTHLIKTRGQQVTLRCSPISGHKSVSWYQQVLGQGPQFIFQYYEKEERGRGNFPDRFSARQFPNYSSELNVNALLLGDSALYLCASSPRTASYEQYFGPGTRLTVT.

The chain employs TRBV5-4 and TRBJ2-5; possible D gene TRBD1, 6 bases. The V end lost 6 bases, the J end lost 5 bases, and 17 bases lay between the germline ends. The length of the CDR3 is 14 residues. The germline V gene has CDR1 SGHNT and CDR2 YYREEE (reference sequence). The CDR3 DNA sequence: TGTGCCAGCAATTTCGTGGGGGCCTTGGAGACCCAGTACTTC. Translated, it gives CASNFVGALETQYF. Variable domain in full (rest from reference TRBV5-4 and TRBJ2-5): ETGVTQSPTHLIKTRGQQVTLRCSSQSGHNTVSWYQQALGQGPQFIFQYYREEENGRGNFPPRFSGLQFPNYSSELNVNALELDDSALYLCASNFVGALETQYFGPGTRLLVL.

The chain uses TRBV6-1 and TRBJ1-2; D unresolved. Trimming took off 0 bases at V and 3 bases at J, with 5 bases between the two ends. In germline, CDR1 is MNHNS, CDR2 SASEGT. This CDR3 has 13 amino acids. The CDR3, as DNA: TGTGCCAGCAGTGAAGCTTACTACTATGGCTACACCTTC. Translation: CASSEAYYYGYTF.

This chain uses TRBV5-8 with TRBJ1-6; 7 positions match TRBD1. The V gene's germline CDR1 is SGHTS and CDR2 YDEGEE. The CDR3 extends over 13 amino acids. V was clipped by 2 bases and J by 9 bases; unmatched bases: 2. CDR3 region: CASSFTGVSPLHF. The CDR3, as DNA: TGTGCCAGCAGCTTCACAGGGGTTTCACCCCTCCACTTT. The full variable domain, completed using reference TRBV5-8 and TRBJ1-6, is EAGVTQSPTHLIKTRGQQATLRCSPISGHTSVYWYQQALGLGLQFLLWYDEGEERNRGNFPPRFSGRQFPNYSSELNVNALELEDSALYLCASSFTGVSPLHFGNGTRLTVT.

CDR3 in DNA: TGTGCCTGGACCCCGTCGCAGGGCTACACCATATATTTT. This codes for CAWTPSQGYTIYF. This chain links TRBV30 with TRBJ1-3; tentatively, D is TRBD1 (5 bases). Germline lookup yields CDR1 GTSNPN and CDR2 SVGIG (reference sequence). The CDR3 runs 13 residues. Between the trimmed V and J ends, which lost 4 bases and 8 bases, there was a span of 15 bases.

The chain uses TRBV4-1 and TRBJ2-4; 7 bases line up with TRBD1. From germline, CDR1 is MGHRA and CDR2 YSYEKL. This CDR3 is 17 amino acids long. Germline trimming cut 1 base from V and 1 base from J; bases unmatched to any gene: 7. The CDR3 nucleotides are TGCGCCAGCAGCCAAGCCTTGGGCAGGGGGGCCAAAAACATTCAGTACTTC. Amino acid sequence: CASSQALGRGAKNIQYF.

The rearrangement joins TRBV19 to TRBJ2-1, with 7 bases lining up with TRBD1. The CDR3 is made up of 13 amino acids. CDR1 is LNHDA and CDR2 is SQIVND in the germline V gene (reference sequence). Losses at the gene ends were 8 bases for V and 9 bases for J; bases not matched to a gene: 10. The CDR3 DNA is TGTGCCAGTGTGGGACAGCCTTTGGGTGAGCAGTTCTTC. The encoded protein is CASVGQPLGEQFF.

This clone was recorded only once. This chain joins TRBV5-6 and TRBJ1-1; D gene unclear. The CDR3 totals 15 residues. V dropped 0 bases and J dropped 0 bases, with 9 bases sitting between them. Per germline, CDR1 SGHDT and CDR2 YYEEEE. The CDR3 DNA follows: TGTGCCAGCAGCTTGGACAACTTCATGAACACTGAAGCTTTCTTT. The encoded protein is CASSLDNFMNTEAFF.

This rearrangement joins TRBV6-1 to TRBJ2-5, with D uncertain. V gave up 5 bases and J gave up 5 bases, with 6 bases separating them. Germline CDR1 is MNHNS and CDR2 is SASEGT. The CDR3 sequence is 11 residues long. CDR3 nucleotide sequence: TGTGCCAGCAGTTATCTGGAGACCCAGTACTTC. It is translated as CASSYLETQYF.

J is TRBJ2-2 and V is TRBV18, with D possibly matching TRBD1 (5 bases). This CDR3 region has 14 residues. Germline CDR1 reads KGHSH; CDR2 reads LQKENI. Between the trimmed V and J ends, which lost 5 bases and 6 bases, there was a span of 13 bases. This CDR3 is CASSTTQGSGELFF. The CDR3 nucleotides read TGTGCCAGCTCAACGACTCAGGGCTCCGGGGAGCTGTTTTTT.

The chain combines TRBV27 with TRBJ2-1; 11 bases match TRBD1. With V trimmed by 6 bases and J by 4 bases, 2 bases remained unmatched. Germline CDR1 reads MNHEY; CDR2 reads SMNVEV (reference sequence). There are 14 residues in the CDR3. The CDR3 sequence is CASRGQGAYNEQFF. For the CDR3, the DNA is TGTGCCAGCAGAGGACAGGGGGCTTACAATGAGCAGTTCTTC.

The CDR3 DNA sequence: TGCGCCAGCAGCCAAGGAGCCGCGGGGGGGAGCGCAGATACGCAGTATTTT. Translated: CASSQGAAGGSADTQYF. The chain has TRBV4-1 and TRBJ2-3, with TRBD2 matching over 9 bases. V trimming: 1 base; J trimming: 4 bases; junction bases outside the gene matches: 9. The CDR3 runs 17 residues. Germline CDR1 is MGHRA and CDR2 is YSYEKL.

This clone has just one count. Written as DNA, the CDR3 is TGTGCTAGCCACCGGGACTCCGGAGCCTACGAGCAGTACTTC. Its translation: CASHRDSGAYEQYF. The chain links TRBV12-5 to TRBJ2-7, with D tentatively TRBD2 (6 bases). The CDR3 contains 14 residues. CDR1 LGHNT and CDR2 FRNRAP come from the germline V gene. The germline V and J ends were trimmed by 9 bases and 2 bases, with 17 bases remaining between them.

This clone was observed a handful of times. This chain connects TRBV27 to TRBJ1-5; no clear D. CDR3 length equals 13 residues. Between the trimmed V and J ends, which lost 3 bases and 1 base, there was a span of 4 bases. Per germline, CDR1 MNHEY and CDR2 SMNVEV (reference sequence). The chain's CDR3 is CASSFDSNQPQHF. The DNA for the CDR3 is TGTGCCAGCAGTTTTGACAGCAATCAGCCCCAGCATTTT.

V is TRBV4-2 and J is TRBJ1-2, with a possible D match to TRBD1 (6 bases). V lost 0 bases and J lost 8, with 16 bases in between. This CDR3 contains 15 residues. Germline-derived CDR1 and CDR2 are LGHNA and YNFKEQ. CDR3 nucleotide sequence: TGTGCCAGCAGCCAAGATCCGGGGGCGGAGAAGGGCTACACCTTC. Residues: CASSQDPGAEKGYTF.

V gene TRBV7-9 combines with J gene TRBJ2-7; 11 positions agree with TRBD1. Germline CDR1 reads SEHNR; CDR2 reads FQNEAQ (reference sequence). V shed 6 bases, J shed 1 base, and the junction held 5 bases outside the gene matches. CDR3 length equals 15 residues. The CDR3 loop reads CASSPGQGGSYEQYF. The DNA of the CDR3 is TGTGCCAGCAGTCCGGGACAGGGGGGGTCCTACGAGCAGTACTTC.

V is TRBV5-1 and J is TRBJ1-5; 8 nucleotides line up with TRBD1. CDR1 and CDR2 (germline): SGHRS, YFSETQ. V was clipped by 4 bases and J by 3 bases; unmatched bases: 6. The CDR3 is 15 residues long. The CDR3 nucleotides are TGCGCCAGCAGCAACGGGACAGGATACAATCAGCCCCAGCATTTT. Translated, it gives CASSNGTGYNQPQHF.